Listed below are T cell receptor beta chains from one sample, sequenced in a study of blood T cells in healthy people across ages. TCRdb reanalysed the 5' RACE reads using MiXCR and keeps one entry per CDR3 protein. The table shows almost 1 million distinct CDR3 sequences, with 51% occurring only once. Sequencing was performed on blood. The receptor source for this set is a woman between 55 and 75 years old in good health. Both conserved end residues are part of each CDR3. D genes are given only for firm matches. Clone size is shown for a subset of rows, as once, few, many or a class of expanded clone.

>TRBJ2-7|NA|TRBV28|TRBD2
TGTGCCAGCATGCTAGCGGGAGGTACCTACGAGCAGTACTTC
CASMLAGGTYEQYF
>TRBJ1-6|NA|TRBV7-9|NA
TGTGCCAGCAGTAGAACTGCCTCTAATTCACCCCTCCACTTT
CASSRTASNSPLHF
>TRBJ2-7|NA|TRBV6-5|NA
TGTGCCAGCAGCCCCGATTTGGACAACTCCTACGAGCAGTACTTC
CASSPDLDNSYEQYF
>TRBJ2-1|few|TRBV10-1|TRBD2
TGCGCCAGCAGTGAGTCGATATCGGCGGGAGAGGAGCAGTTCTTC
CASSESISAGEEQFF
>TRBJ2-1|NA|TRBV12-5|TRBD2
TGTGCTAGTGGTTTGAAACTAGCGGGGGATGAGCAGTTCTTC
CASGLKLAGDEQFF
>TRBJ2-7|NA|TRBV11-2|TRBD1
TGTGCCAGCAGCCCGCTAACAGGGGGCAGGGGATTGGGGCAGTACTTC
CASSPLTGGRGLGQYF
>TRBJ2-7|few|TRBV28|NA
TGTGCCAGCAGTCAATCCTTCAGAACTAGGACCTACGAGCAGTACTTC
CASSQSFRTRTYEQYF
>TRBJ1-6|NA|TRBV4-3|NA
TGCGCCAGCAGCCACCCCGGGGGGGATTCACCCCTCCACTTT
CASSHPGGDSPLHF
>TRBJ2-1|few|TRBV28|TRBD1
TGTGCCAGCAGTTTATTAGGGGGCGGCTCCTACAATGAGCAGTTCTTC
CASSLLGGGSYNEQFF
>TRBJ1-1|NA|TRBV12-3/TRBV12-4|NA
TGTGCCAGCAGCCCGGGTGTACGAGAAGCTTTCTTT
CASSPGVREAFF
>TRBJ2-5|NA|TRBV6-2/TRBV6-3|NA
TGTGCCAGCAGTAAGAGGCGTCCCGAATGGACCCAGTACTTC
CASSKRRPEWTQYF
>TRBJ1-2|few|TRBV7-6|NA
TGTGCCAGCAGCTGGGGGGGGAGCTATGGCTACACCTTC
CASSWGGSYGYTF
>TRBJ2-3|NA|TRBV15|NA
TGTGCCACCAGCGGGGGAACTAGCACAGATACGCAGTATTTT
CATSGGTSTDTQYF
>TRBJ2-7|few|TRBV10-3|NA
TGTGCCATCAGGACGAAAGACTACGAGCAGTACTTC
CAIRTKDYEQYF
>TRBJ1-6|many|TRBV28|NA
TGTGCCAGCAGTTTGAATTCACCCCTCCACTTT
CASSLNSPLHF
>TRBJ2-1|NA|TRBV11-2|TRBD2
TGTGCCAGCAGCTTAGTCACCGGGGGGGACAATGAGCAGTTCTTC
CASSLVTGGDNEQFF
>TRBJ2-7|many|TRBV7-2|TRBD2
TGTGCCAGCAGCTTTAGCGGGAGGTACGAGCAGTACTTC
CASSFSGRYEQYF